These T cell receptor beta chains were read from a single sample in a study of vaccination and CD4 T cells after COVID-19. A single record per CDR3 protein comes from TCRdb applying MiXCR to the PCR reads. The sample includes almost 20,000 distinct CDR3 sequences, 40% to 55% of them seen just once. Their antigens are not known. This material consisted of CD4+ T cells from blood, cultured in vitro, taken after SARS-CoV-2 vaccination. These receptors all come from a human donor who had recovered from COVID-19. The CDR3 runs from the conserved cysteine through the conserved F or W.

v_call,cdr3_aa
TRBV6-1,CASRPQGVMNTEAFF
TRBV27,CASSWGQSNYGYTF
TRBV2,CASNLDSRNQPQHF
TRBV10-3,CAIRPGLEQVGELFF
TRBV20-1,CSARDVRGGTGELFF
TRBV5-1,CASSLDGDMNTEAFF
TRBV5-5,CASSLVGSGAVYGYTF
TRBV15,CATSRDPGSSNQPQHF
TRBV5-1,CASSLQGNTGELFF
TRBV7-8,CASSFNKRGGLGETQYF
TRBV6-1,CASSHRGMAFF
TRBV19,CASSMGQGRQPQHF
TRBV7-3,CASSLLGGETQYF
TRBV19,CASTPDRTSGNTIYF
TRBV27,CASSFAGTGTEAFF
TRBV9,CASSGTGGAETQYF
TRBV15,CATSRVPGGFEAFF
TRBV20-1,CSARIGREVKGYTF
TRBV20-1,CSAPGGRRNNSPPHF
TRBV7-8,CASSLSTGGGIPNEQFF
TRBV28,CASSPHVGGTDTQYF
TRBV6-1,CASSRSWGGRTSRPDTQYF
TRBV2,CASLDRAGNYEQYF
TRBV7-2,CASSPLDIRQAFF
TRBV20-1,CSARSRALNQPQHF
TRBV20-1,CSTFSGQGVNEQFF
TRBV20-1,CSARTGLAVQETQYF
TRBV10-3,CAISDPSGGGSPLHF
TRBV7-2,CASRDGLADAQETQYF
TRBV7-9,CASSTDSSNSPLHF
TRBV7-9,CASSGPKTGQDTQYF
TRBV18,CASSPRQGNTQYF
TRBV7-3,CASGQGGTNTGELFF
TRBV6-1,CASRKSRQALNQPQHF
TRBV27,CASSYGGQPNTEAFF